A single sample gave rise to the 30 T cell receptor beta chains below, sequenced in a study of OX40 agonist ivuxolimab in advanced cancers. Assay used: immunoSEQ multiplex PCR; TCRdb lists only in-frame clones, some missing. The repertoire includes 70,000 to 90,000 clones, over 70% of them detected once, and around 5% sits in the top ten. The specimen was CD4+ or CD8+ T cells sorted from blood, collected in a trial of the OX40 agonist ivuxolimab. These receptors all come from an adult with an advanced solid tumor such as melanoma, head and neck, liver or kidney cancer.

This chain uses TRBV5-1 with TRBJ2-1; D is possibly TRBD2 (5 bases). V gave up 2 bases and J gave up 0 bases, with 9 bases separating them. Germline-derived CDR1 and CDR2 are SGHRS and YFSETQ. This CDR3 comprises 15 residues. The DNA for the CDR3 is TGCGCCAGCAGCTTTTCGGGGAGCTCCTACAATGAGCAGTTCTTC. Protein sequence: CASSFSGSSYNEQFF.

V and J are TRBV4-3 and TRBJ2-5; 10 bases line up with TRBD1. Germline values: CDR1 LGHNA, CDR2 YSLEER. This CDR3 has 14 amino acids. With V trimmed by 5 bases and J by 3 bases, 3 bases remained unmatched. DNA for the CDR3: TGCGCCAGCAGCATAGGACAGGGGGAAGAGACCCAGTACTTC. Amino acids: CASSIGQGEETQYF.

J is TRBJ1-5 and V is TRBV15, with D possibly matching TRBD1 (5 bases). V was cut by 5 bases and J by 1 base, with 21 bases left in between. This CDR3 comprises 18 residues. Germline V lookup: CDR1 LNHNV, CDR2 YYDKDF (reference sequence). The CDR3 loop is CATSSSRVYRDSNQPQHF. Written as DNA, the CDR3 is TGTGCCACCAGCTCTTCTAGAGTGTACCGGGACAGCAATCAGCCCCAGCATTTT.

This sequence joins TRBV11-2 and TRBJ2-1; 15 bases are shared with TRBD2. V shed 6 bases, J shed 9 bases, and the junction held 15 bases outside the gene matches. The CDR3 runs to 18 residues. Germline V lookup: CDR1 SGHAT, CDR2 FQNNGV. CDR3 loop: CASSQGTSGRTPFSEQFF. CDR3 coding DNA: TGTGCCAGCAGTCAGGGGACTAGCGGGAGGACCCCCTTCAGTGAGCAGTTCTTC.

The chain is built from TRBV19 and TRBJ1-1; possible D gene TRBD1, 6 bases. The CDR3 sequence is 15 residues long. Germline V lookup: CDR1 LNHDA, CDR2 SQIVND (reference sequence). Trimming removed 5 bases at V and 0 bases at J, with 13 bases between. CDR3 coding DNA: TGTGCCAGTAGTCAAGGGGGAGGCATGAACACTGAAGCTTTCTTT. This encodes CASSQGGGMNTEAFF. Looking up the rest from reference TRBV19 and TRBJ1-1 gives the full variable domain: DGGITQSPKYLFRKEGQNVTLSCEQNLNHDAMYWYRQDPGQGLRLIYYSQIVNDFQKGDIAEGYSVSREKKESFPLTVTSAQKNPTAFYLCASSQGGGMNTEAFFGQGTRLTVV.

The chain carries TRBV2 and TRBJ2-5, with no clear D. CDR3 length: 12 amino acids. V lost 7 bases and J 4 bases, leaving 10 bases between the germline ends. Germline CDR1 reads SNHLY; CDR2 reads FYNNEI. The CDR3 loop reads CASKVESETQYF. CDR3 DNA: TGTGCCAGCAAGGTAGAGTCAGAGACCCAGTACTTC.

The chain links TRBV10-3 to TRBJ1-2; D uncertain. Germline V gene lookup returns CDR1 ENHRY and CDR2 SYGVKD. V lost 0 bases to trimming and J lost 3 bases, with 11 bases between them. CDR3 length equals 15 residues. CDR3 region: CAISESTPGYYGYTF. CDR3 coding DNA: TGTGCCATCAGTGAGTCTACCCCAGGATACTATGGCTACACCTTC.

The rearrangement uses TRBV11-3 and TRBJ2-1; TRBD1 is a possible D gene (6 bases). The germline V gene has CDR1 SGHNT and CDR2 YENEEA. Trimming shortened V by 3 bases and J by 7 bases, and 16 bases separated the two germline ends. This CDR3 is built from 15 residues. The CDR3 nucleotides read TGTGCCAGCAGCTTTGAGGTCAGGGGCTGGAATGAGCAGTTCTTC. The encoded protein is CASSFEVRGWNEQFF.

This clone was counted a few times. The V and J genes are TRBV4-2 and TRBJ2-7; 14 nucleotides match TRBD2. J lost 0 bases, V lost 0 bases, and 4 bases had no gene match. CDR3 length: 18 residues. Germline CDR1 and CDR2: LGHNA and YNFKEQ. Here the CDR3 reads CASSQDGTSGGTSYEQYF. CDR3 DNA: TGTGCCAGCAGCCAAGATGGGACTAGCGGGGGTACCTCCTACGAGCAGTACTTC.

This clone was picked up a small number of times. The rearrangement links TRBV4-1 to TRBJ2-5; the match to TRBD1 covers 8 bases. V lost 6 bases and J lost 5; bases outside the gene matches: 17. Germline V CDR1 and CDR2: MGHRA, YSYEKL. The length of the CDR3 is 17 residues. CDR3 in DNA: TGCGCCAGCAGTCTTACACTCCAGGGGGCGAGTGATGAGACCCAGTACTTC. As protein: CASSLTLQGASDETQYF.

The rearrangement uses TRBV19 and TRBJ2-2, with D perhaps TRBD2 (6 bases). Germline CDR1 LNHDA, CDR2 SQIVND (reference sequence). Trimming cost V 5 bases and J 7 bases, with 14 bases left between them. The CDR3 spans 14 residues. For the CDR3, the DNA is TGTGCCAGTAGTTCGGCAGTGGGAGGCGGGGAGCTGTTTTTT. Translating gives CASSSAVGGGELFF.

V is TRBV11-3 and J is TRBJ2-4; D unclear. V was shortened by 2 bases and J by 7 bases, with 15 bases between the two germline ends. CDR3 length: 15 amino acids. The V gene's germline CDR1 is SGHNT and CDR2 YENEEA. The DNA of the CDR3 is TGTGCCAGCAGCTTATCAAACCCCCCCAGGAACATTCAGTACTTC. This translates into CASSLSNPPRNIQYF.

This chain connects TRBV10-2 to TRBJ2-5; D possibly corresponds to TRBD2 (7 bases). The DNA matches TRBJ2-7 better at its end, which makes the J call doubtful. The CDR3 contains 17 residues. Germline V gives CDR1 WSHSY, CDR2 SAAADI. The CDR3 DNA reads TGCGCCAGCAGTGAGACCCCTTGGGGGGGCGGTTCCTACGAGCAGTACTTC. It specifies CASSETPWGGGSYEQYF.

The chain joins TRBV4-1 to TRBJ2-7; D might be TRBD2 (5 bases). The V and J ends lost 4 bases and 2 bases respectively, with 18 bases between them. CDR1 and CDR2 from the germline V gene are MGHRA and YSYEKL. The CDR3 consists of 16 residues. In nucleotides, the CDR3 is TGCGCCAGCAGCCTCGCCGGAGGCAGAGCAGCCTACGAGCAGTACTTC. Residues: CASSLAGGRAAYEQYF.

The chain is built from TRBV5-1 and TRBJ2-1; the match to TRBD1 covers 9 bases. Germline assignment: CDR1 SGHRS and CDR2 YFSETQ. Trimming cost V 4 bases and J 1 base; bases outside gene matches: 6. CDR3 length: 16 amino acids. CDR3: CASSTSGTGSYNEQFF. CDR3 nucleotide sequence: TGCGCCAGCAGCACCTCCGGGACAGGGTCCTACAATGAGCAGTTCTTC.

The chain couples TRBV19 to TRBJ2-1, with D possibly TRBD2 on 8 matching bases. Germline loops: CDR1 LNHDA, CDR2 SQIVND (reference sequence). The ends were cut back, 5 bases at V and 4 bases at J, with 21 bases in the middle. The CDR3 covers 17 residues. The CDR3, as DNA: TGTGCCAGTAGTTACCAGGGGGTAGCGGGACCTTACAATGAGCAGTTCTTC. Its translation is CASSYQGVAGPYNEQFF.

The CDR3 nucleotides are TGTGCCGTCGTGGGGGAAATTAGCACAGATACGCAGTATTTT. Its protein is CAVVGEISTDTQYF. This chain joins TRBV7-9 and TRBJ2-3; D may be TRBD1 or TRBD2 (5 bases each). Deletions cut 11 bases from V and 0 bases from J, with 15 bases between. The germline gives CDR1 SEHNR, CDR2 FQNEAQ (reference sequence). This CDR3 has 14 amino acids. Together with reference TRBV7-9 and TRBJ2-3, the CDR3 gives the full variable domain: DTGVSQNPRHKITKRGQNVTFRCDPISEHNRLYWYRQTLGQGPEFLTYFQNEAQLEKSRLLSDRFSAERPKGSFSTLEIQRTEQGDSAMYLCAVVGEISTDTQYFGPGTRLTVL.

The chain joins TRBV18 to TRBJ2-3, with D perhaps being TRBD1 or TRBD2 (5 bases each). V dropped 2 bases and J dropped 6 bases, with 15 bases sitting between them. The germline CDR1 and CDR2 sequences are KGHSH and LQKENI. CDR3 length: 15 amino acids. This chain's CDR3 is CASSPATARGDTQYF. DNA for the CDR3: TGTGCCAGCTCACCAGCGACAGCTAGAGGGGATACGCAGTATTTT.

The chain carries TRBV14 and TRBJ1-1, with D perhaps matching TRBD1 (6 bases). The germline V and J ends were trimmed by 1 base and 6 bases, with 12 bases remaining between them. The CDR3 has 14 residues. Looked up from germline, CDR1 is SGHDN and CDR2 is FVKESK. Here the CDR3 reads CASSQVGGNSEAFF. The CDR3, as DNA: TGTGCCAGCAGCCAAGTAGGGGGAAACTCTGAAGCTTTCTTT.

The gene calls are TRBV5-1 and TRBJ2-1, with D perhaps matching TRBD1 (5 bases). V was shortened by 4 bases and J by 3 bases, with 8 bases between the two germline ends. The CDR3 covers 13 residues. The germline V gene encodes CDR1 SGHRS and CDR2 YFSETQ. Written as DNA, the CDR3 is TGCGCCAGCAGCCCGACAGACTACAATGAGCAGTTCTTC. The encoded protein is CASSPTDYNEQFF.

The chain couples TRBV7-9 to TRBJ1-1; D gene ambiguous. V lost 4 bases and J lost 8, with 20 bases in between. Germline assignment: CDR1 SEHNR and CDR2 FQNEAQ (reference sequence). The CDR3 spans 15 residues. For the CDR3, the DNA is TGTGCCAGCAGCTCATCTACAGAGCAAACACTGGAAGCTTTCTTT. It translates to CASSSSTEQTLEAFF.

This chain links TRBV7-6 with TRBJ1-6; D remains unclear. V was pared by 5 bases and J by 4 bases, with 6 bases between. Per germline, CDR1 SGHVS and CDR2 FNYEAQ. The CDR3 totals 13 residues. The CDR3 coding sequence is TGTGCCAGCAGCACGGATTATAATTCACCCCTCCACTTT. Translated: CASSTDYNSPLHF.

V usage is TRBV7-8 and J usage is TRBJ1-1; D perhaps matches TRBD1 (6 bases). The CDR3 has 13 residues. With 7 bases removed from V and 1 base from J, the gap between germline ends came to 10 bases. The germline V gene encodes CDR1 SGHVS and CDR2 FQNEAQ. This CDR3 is CASTETGNTEAFF. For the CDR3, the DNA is TGTGCCAGCACTGAGACAGGGAACACTGAAGCTTTCTTT.

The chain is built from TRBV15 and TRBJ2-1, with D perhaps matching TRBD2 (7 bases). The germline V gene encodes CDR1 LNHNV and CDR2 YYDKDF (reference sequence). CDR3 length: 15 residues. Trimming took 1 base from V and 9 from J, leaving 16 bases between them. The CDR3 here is CATSRAGGGPIEQFF. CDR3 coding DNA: TGTGCCACCAGCAGAGCCGGCGGGGGCCCTATTGAGCAGTTCTTC. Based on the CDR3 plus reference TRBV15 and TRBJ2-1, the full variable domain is DAMVIQNPRYQVTQFGKPVTLSCSQTLNHNVMYWYQQKSSQAPKLLFHYYDKDFNNEADTPDNFQSRRPNTSFCFLDIRSPGLGDTAMYLCATSRAGGGPIEQFFGPGTRLTVL.

DNA for the CDR3: TGTGCCAGCAGTTTATTTGGACAAAACACTGAAGCTTTCTTT. It encodes CASSLFGQNTEAFF. The chain joins TRBV27 to TRBJ1-1; possibly TRBD1 for D (5 bases). The CDR3 spans 14 residues. Deletions cut 1 base from V and 2 bases from J, with 8 bases between. Germline V gives CDR1 MNHEY, CDR2 SMNVEV (reference sequence).

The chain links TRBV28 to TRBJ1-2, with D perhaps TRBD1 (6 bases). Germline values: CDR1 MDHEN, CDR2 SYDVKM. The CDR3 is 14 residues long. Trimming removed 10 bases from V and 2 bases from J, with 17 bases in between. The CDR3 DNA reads TGTGCCACTAGCACAGGGTTTGGGAACTATGGCTACACCTTC. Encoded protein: CATSTGFGNYGYTF.

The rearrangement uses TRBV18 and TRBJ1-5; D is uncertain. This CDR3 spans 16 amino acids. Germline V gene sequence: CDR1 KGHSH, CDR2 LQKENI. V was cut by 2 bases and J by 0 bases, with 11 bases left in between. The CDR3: CASSPETGSSNQPQHF. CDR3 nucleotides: TGTGCCAGCTCACCAGAGACCGGCAGTAGCAATCAGCCCCAGCATTTT.

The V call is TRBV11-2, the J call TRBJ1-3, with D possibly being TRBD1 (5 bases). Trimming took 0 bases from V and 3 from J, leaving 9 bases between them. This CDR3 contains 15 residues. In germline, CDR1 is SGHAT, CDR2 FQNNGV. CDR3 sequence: CASSLDWGSGNTIYF. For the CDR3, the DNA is TGTGCCAGCAGCTTAGATTGGGGGAGTGGAAACACCATATATTTT. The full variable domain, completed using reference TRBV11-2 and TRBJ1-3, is EAGVAQSPRYKIIEKRQSVAFWCNPISGHATLYWYQQILGQGPKLLIQFQNNGVVDDSQLPKDRFSAERLKGVDSTLKIQPAKLEDSAVYLCASSLDWGSGNTIYFGEGSWLTVV.

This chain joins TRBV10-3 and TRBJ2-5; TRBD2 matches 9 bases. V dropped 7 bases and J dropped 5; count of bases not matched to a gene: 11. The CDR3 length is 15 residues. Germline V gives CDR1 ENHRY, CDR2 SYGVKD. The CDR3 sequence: CAITAGTSTFETQYF. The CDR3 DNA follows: TGTGCCATCACAGCCGGGACTAGCACTTTTGAGACCCAGTACTTC.

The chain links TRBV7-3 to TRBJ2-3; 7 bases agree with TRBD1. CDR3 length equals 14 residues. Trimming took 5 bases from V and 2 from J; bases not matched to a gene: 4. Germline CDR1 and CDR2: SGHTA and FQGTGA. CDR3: CASSPGQATDTQYF. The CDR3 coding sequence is TGTGCCAGCAGCCCAGGACAGGCCACAGATACGCAGTATTTT.